This TCR beta chain was sequenced for a study of ipilimumab plus nivolumab after autologous stem cell transplantation. The overall study: A median of about eight nivolumab and 5 ipilimumab doses were given.

Patients got ipilimumab 1 mg/kg beginning 14 to 28 days post-transplant. Through week 26, nivolumab 3 mg/kg IV was given weeks 1, 4, 7, 10, then biweekly. General study points: The authors say TCR, Treg and microbiome findings warrant further study.

This clone ranks as medium-sized. Its specificity is unknown. Sequenced by immunoSEQ multiplex PCR; TCRdb stores in-frame clones only, minus some. The table has more than 2,000 clones, around 78% seen once. The sequencing used PBMCs, collected in a trial of ipilimumab plus nivolumab as post-transplant consolidation. The sequence was obtained from a male donor with multiple myeloma.

The CDR3 is CASSIGLWAPGGNYGYTF. The CDR3 DNA is TGTGCCAGCAGCATAGGTTTGTGGGCCCCTGGAGGAAACTATGGCTACACCTTC. The rearrangement links TRBV5-6 to TRBJ1-2, with D hard to call. Germline V gene data show CDR1 as SGHDT and CDR2 as YYEEEE. Trimming removed 4 bases at V and 2 bases at J, with 24 bases between. The CDR3 loop spans 18 amino acids.